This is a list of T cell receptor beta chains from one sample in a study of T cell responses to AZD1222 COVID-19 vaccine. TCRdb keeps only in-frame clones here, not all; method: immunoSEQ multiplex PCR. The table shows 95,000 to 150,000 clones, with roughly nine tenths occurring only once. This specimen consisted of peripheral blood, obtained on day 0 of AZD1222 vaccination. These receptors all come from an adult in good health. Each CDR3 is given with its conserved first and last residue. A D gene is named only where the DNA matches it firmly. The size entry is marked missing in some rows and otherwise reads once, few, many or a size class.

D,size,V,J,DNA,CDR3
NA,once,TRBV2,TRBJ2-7,TGTGCCAGCAGACAGGGGCTAGCGGCAGCCTACGAGCAGTACTTC,CASRQGLAAAYEQYF
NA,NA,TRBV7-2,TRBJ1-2,TGTGCCAGCAGCTTAGGACAGAGCTATGGCTACACCTTC,CASSLGQSYGYTF
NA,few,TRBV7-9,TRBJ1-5,TGTGCCAGCAGCTTAGGAGACGTCGGCAATCAGCCCCAGCATTTT,CASSLGDVGNQPQHF
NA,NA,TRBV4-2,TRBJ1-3,TGTGCCACAGAGACACGCGGAAACACCATATATTTT,CATETRGNTIYF
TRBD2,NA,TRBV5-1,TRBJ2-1,TGCGCCAGCAGCTTGGATGGGCTAGCGGCAACCAATGAGCAGTTCTTC,CASSLDGLAATNEQFF
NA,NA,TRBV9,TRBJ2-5,TGTGCCAGCAGCGGGGGCGGCTCCCATGCCGGGGAGACCCAGTACTTC,CASSGGGSHAGETQYF
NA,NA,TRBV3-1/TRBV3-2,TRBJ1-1,TGTGCCAGCAGCCAAGAGGGAACAGGAAACACTGAAGCTTTCTTT,CASSQEGTGNTEAFF
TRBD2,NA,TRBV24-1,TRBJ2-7,TGTGCCACCAGTGACTATAGCGGGAAGGGCTACGAGCAGTACTTC,CATSDYSGKGYEQYF
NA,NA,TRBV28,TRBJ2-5,TGTGCCAGCACCCAGGGGCGAGAGACCCAGTACTTC,CASTQGRETQYF
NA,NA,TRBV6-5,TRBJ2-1,TGTGCCAGCAAGGGAAGCATCGTCAGTGAGCAGTTCTTC,CASKGSIVSEQFF
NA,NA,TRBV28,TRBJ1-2,TGTGCCAGCAGTTTATCGGCAGGGAGGTATGGCTACACCTTC,CASSLSAGRYGYTF
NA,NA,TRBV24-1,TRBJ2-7,TGTGCCACCAGTGATCGCTCCGGGCTAACTATACCCTACGAGCAGTACTTC,CATSDRSGLTIPYEQYF
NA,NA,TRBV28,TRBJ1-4,TGTGCCAGCAGTTCATCAGGGGAAAAACTGTTTTTT,CASSSSGEKLFF
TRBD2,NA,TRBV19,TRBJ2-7,TGTGCCAGTAGTAGGAGCGGGAGTTCCTACGAGCAGTACTTC,CASSRSGSSYEQYF
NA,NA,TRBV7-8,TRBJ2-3,TGTGCCAGCAGCGGTAGGGGCGGTACTAGCACAGATACGCAGTATTTT,CASSGRGGTSTDTQYF
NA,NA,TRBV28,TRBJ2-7,TGTGCCAGCAGTTTTCGCAGGGCCTACGAGCAGTACTTC,CASSFRRAYEQYF
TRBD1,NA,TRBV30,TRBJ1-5,TGTGCCTGGAGTTCCCGCGAGGGGGCCGGCAATCAGCCCCAGCATTTT,CAWSSREGAGNQPQHF
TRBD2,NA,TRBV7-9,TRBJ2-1,TGTGCCAGCAGCTTAGAGAGAAAAAAACTAGCGTCCAATGAGCAGTTCTTC,CASSLERKKLASNEQFF
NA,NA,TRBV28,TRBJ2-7,TGTGCCAGCAGTTTAGGGCACTCCTACGAGCAGTACTTC,CASSLGHSYEQYF
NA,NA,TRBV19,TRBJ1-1,TGTGCCAGTAGGACGCACAGGGCCGGCACTGAAGCTTTCTTT,CASRTHRAGTEAFF
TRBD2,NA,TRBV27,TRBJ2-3,TGTGCCAGCACCCCCGCGTCCGGCGCGGGAGGCTCCACGGATACGCAGTATTTT,CASTPASGAGGSTDTQYF
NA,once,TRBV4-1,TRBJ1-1,TGCGCCAGCAAGAAGGGGGAGGACACTGAAGCTTTCTTT,CASKKGEDTEAFF